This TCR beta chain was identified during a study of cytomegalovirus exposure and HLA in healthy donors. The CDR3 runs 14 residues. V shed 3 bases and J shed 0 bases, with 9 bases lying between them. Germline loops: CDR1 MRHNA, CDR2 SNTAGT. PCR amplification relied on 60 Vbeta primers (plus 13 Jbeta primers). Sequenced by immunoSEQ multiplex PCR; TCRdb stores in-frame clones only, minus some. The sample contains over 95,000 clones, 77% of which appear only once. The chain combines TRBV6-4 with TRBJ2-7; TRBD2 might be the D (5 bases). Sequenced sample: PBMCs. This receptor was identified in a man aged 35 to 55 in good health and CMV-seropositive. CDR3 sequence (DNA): TGTGCCAGCAGTGAGGGCGGGTCCTCCTACGAGCAGTACTTC. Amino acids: CASSEGGSSYEQYF.